This T cell receptor (beta chain) was sequenced in a study of shared clonotypes between healthy human individuals. The genomic DNA of each subset was split evenly across several immunoSEQ plates. TCRdb's copy holds only in-frame clones and misses some; the assay was immunoSEQ multiplex PCR. The table lists approximately 2.5 million clones, roughly 92% of them singletons. Sequencing used naive CD4+ T cells sorted from blood. Subset noted: CD45RA+ positively selected. This receptor was obtained from a young man in good health.

The CDR3 sequence is CASSGANRVESTDTQYF. CDR3 DNA sequence: TGCGCCAGCAGTGGAGCAAACAGGGTTGAGAGCACAGATACGCAGTATTTT. The V and J genes are TRBV10-1 and TRBJ2-3; possible D gene TRBD1, 6 bases. V gave up 4 bases and J gave up 0 bases, with 17 bases separating them. The CDR3 length is 17 residues. CDR1 and CDR2 (germline): WNHNN, SYGVQD (reference sequence).